This T cell receptor (beta chain) was sequenced for a study of cytomegalovirus exposure and HLA in healthy donors. The PCR ran on 60 Vbeta and 13 Jbeta primers. The method was immunoSEQ multiplex PCR; TCRdb's version includes in-frame clones alone and lacks a portion of them. The top ten hold 3.4% of the sample, which has approximately 120,000 clones, around three quarters seen once. This CDR3 is built from 14 residues. V lost 5 bases, J lost 0 bases, and 9 bases lay in between. CDR1 and CDR2 from the germline V gene are SEHNR and FQNEAQ (reference sequence). Findings and limits, study-wide: Analyzed later, association rates of TCRs varied across HLA loci, with DRB1 most and HLA-C fewest.

Comments on this clone: Its matching antigen is unknown.

Donors showed nominal health when sampled, although they likely had unrecorded immune exposures. This sequence joins TRBV7-9 and TRBJ2-3; possible D gene TRBD2, 5 bases. This sequence was found in a man aged 30 to 45 in good health and CMV-seronegative. Specimen: PBMCs. The CDR3 DNA is TGTGCCAGCAGCACCAGCGGAAGCACAGATACGCAGTATTTT. Translation: CASSTSGSTDTQYF.